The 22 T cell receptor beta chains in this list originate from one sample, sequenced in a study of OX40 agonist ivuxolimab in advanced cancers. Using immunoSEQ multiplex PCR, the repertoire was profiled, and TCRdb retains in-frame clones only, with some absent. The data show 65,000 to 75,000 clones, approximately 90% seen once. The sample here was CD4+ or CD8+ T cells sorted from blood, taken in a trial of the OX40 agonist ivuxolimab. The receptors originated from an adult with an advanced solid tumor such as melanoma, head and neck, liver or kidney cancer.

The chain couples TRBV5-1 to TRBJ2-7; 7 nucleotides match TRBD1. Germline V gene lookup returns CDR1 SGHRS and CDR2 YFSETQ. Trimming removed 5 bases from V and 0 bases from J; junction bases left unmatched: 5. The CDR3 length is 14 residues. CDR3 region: CASSGWTGSYEQYF. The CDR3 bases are TGCGCCAGCAGTGGATGGACAGGCTCCTACGAGCAGTACTTC.

This CDR3 is CASSLAPWAGRQETQYF. Here the CDR3 DNA reads TGTGCCAGCAGCTTAGCTCCGTGGGCGGGGCGACAAGAGACCCAGTACTTC. The V call is TRBV7-8, the J call TRBJ2-5; D is possibly TRBD2 (6 bases). With 0 bases removed from V and 2 bases from J, the gap between germline ends came to 16 bases. CDR1 SGHVS and CDR2 FQNEAQ come from the germline V gene. The CDR3 is 17 amino acids. Drawing the rest from reference TRBV7-8 and TRBJ2-5, the complete variable domain is GAGVSQSPRYKVAKRGQDVALRCDPISGHVSLFWYQQALGQGPEFLTYFQNEAQLDKSGLPSDRFFAERPEGSVSTLKIQRTQQEDSAVYLCASSLAPWAGRQETQYFGPGTRLLVL.

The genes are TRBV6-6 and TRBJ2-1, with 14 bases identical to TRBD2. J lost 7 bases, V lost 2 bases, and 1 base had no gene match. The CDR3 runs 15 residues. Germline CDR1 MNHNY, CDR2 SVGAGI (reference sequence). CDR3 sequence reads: CASSYGTSGSNEQFF. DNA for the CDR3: TGTGCCAGCAGTTACGGGACTAGCGGGAGTAATGAGCAGTTCTTC.

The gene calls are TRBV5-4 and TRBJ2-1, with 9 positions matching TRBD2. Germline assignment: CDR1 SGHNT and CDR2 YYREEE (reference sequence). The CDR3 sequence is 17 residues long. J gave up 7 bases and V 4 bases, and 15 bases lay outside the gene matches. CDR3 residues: CASSPSGGASGINEQFF. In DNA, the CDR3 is TGTGCCAGCAGCCCCTCCGGTGGGGCTAGCGGGATAAATGAGCAGTTCTTC.

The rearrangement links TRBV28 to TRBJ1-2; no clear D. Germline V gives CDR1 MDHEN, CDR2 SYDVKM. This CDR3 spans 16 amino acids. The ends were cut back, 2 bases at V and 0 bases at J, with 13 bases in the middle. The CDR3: CASSLSPLQANYGYTF. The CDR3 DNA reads TGTGCCAGCAGTTTAAGCCCCCTCCAAGCTAACTATGGCTACACCTTC.

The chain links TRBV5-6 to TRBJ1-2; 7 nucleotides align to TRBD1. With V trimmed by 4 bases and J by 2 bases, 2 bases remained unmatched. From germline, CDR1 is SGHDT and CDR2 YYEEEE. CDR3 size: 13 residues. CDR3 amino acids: CASSQGGNYGYTF. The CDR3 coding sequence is TGTGCCAGCAGCCAGGGGGGGAACTATGGCTACACCTTC.

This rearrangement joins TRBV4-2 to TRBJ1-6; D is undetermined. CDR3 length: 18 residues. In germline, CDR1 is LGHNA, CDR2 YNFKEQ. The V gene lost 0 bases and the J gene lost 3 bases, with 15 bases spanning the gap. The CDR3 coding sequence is TGTGCCAGCAGCCAAGAAGGCGTTCGCCCAAACTATAATTCACCCCTCCACTTT. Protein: CASSQEGVRPNYNSPLHF.

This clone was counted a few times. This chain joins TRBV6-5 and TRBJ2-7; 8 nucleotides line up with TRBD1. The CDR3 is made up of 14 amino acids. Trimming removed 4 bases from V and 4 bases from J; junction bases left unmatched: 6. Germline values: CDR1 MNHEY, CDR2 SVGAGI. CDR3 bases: TGTGCCAGCAGTTCACGACAGGGGTGGTACGAGCAGTACTTC. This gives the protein CASSSRQGWYEQYF.

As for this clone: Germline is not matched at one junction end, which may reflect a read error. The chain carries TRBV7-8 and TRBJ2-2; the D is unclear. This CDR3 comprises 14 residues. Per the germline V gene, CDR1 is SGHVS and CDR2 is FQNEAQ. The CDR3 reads CASSFLWGTAELFF. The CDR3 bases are TGTGCCAGCAGCTTTTTATGGGGAACCGCGGAGCTGTTTTTT.

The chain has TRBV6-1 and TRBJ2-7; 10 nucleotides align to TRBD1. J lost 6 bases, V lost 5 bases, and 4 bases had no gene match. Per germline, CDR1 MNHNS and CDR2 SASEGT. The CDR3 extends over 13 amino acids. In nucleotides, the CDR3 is TGTGCCAGCAGTCAGACAGGGGGCTTCGAGCAGTACTTC. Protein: CASSQTGGFEQYF.

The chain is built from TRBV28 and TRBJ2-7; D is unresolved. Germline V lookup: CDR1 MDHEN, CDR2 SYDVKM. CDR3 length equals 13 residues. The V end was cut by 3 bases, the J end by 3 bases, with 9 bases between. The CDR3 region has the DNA TGTGCCAGCAGTTTTACCGATATCTACGAGCAGTACTTC. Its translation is CASSFTDIYEQYF. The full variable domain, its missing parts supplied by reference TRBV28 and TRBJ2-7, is DVKVTQSSRYLVKRTGEKVFLECVQDMDHENMFWYRQDPGLGLRLIYFSYDVKMKEKGDIPEGYSVSREKKERFSLILESASTNQTSMYLCASSFTDIYEQYFGPGTRLTVT.

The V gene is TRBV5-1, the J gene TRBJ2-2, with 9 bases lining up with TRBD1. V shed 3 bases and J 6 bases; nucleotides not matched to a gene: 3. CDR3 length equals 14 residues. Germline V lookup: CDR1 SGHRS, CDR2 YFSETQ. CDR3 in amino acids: CASSSGTGPGELFF. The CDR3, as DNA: TGCGCCAGCAGCTCCGGGACAGGGCCCGGGGAGCTGTTTTTT.

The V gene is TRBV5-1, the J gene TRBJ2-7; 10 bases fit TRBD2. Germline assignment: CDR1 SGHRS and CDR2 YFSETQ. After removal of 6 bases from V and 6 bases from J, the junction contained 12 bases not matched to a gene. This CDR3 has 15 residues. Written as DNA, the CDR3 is TGCGCCAGCACCTTCCTAGCGGGAGCCCCCGGCGAGCAGTACTTC. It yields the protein CASTFLAGAPGEQYF.

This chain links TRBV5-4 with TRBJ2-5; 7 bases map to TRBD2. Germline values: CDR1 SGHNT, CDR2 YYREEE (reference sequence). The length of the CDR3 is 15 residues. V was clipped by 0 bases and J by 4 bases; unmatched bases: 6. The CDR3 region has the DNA TGTGCCAGCAGCTTGGCGGGGGGAGCTCGAGAGACCCAGTACTTC. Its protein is CASSLAGGARETQYF.

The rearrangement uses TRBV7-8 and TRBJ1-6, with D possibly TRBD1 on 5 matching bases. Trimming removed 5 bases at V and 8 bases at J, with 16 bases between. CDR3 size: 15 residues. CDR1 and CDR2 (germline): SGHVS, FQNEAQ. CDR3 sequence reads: CASSRRPGGDSPLHF. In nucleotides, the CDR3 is TGTGCCAGCAGCCGTAGGCCGGGGGGTGATTCACCCCTCCACTTT.

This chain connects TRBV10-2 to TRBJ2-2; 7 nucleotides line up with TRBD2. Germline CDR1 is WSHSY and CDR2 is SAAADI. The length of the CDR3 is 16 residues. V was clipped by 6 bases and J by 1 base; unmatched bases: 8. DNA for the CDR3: TGCGCCAGCAGACGTTGGGCTAGCGGGAACACCGGGGAGCTGTTTTTT. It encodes CASRRWASGNTGELFF.

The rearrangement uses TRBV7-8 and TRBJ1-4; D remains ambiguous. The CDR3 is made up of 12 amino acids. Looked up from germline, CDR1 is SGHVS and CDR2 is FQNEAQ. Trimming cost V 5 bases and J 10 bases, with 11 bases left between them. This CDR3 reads CASSETSGKLFF. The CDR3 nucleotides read TGTGCCAGCAGCGAGACCTCAGGAAAACTGTTTTTT. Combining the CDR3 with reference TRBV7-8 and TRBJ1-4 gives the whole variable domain GAGVSQSPRYKVAKRGQDVALRCDPISGHVSLFWYQQALGQGPEFLTYFQNEAQLDKSGLPSDRFFAERPEGSVSTLKIQRTQQEDSAVYLCASSETSGKLFFGSGTQLSVL.

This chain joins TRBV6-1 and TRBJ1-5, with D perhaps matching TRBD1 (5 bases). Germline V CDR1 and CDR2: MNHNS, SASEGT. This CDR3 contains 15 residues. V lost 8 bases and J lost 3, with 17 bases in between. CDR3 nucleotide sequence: TGTGCCAGCGCCGGGACGGCAAACAACAATCAGCCCCAGCATTTT. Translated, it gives CASAGTANNNQPQHF.

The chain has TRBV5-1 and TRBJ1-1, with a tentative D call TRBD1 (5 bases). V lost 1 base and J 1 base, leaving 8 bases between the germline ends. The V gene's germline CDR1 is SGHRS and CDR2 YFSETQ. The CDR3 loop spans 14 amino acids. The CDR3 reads CASSLTGGNTEAFF. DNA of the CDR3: TGCGCCAGCAGCTTGACTGGGGGGAACACTGAAGCTTTCTTT.

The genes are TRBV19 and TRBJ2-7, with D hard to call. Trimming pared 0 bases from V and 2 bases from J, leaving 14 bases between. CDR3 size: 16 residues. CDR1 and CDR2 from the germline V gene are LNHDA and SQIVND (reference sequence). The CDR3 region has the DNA TGTGCCAGTAGTATAGATCTTTGGGTCCCCCCCTACGAGCAGTACTTC. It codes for CASSIDLWVPPYEQYF.

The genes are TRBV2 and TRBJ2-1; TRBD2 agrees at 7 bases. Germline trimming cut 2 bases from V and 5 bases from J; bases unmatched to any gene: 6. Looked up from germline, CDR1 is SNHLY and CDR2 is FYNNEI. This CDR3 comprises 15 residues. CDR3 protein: CASSENGRLNNEQFF. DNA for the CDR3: TGTGCCAGCAGTGAAAACGGGAGGCTGAACAATGAGCAGTTCTTC.

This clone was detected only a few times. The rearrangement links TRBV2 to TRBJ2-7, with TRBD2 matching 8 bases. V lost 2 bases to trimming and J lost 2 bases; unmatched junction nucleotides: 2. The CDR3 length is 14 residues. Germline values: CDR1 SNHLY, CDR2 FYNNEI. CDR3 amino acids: CASSERGGPYEQYF. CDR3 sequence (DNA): TGTGCCAGCAGTGAACGCGGGGGGCCCTACGAGCAGTACTTC.